Listed below are T cell receptor beta chains from one sample, sequenced in a study of identical twins. TCRdb reprocessed the 5' RACE reads with MiXCR, giving one entry per CDR3 protein. The table lists about 240,000 distinct CDR3 sequences, around 7.6% of them singletons. The same sample was also used in a study of yellow fever vaccine responses in identical twins.

Sequencing input: CD8+ T cells sorted from blood. Receptors were obtained from a woman between 18 and 30 years old in good health. The CDR3 runs from the conserved cysteine through the conserved F or W. The D gene is left open where the match is weak. For some rows the clone size is stated as once, few or many, or as a class when expanded; others skip it.

d_call: NA; clone_size: few; j_call: TRBJ1-1; v_call: TRBV9; cdr3_aa: CASSVDERTEAFF; cdr3_nt: TGTGCCAGCAGCGTAGATGAGAGAACTGAAGCTTTCTTT
d_call: TRBD1; clone_size: few; j_call: TRBJ1-1; v_call: TRBV4-1; cdr3_aa: CASTRGQGGTEAFF; cdr3_nt: TGCGCCAGCACCCGAGGACAGGGCGGCACTGAAGCTTTCTTT
d_call: NA; clone_size: few; j_call: TRBJ2-5; v_call: TRBV2; cdr3_aa: CASPRGSSQGTQYF; cdr3_nt: TGTGCCTCACCTCGCGGTTCCTCCCAGGGGACCCAGTACTTC
d_call: NA; clone_size: few; j_call: TRBJ2-5; v_call: TRBV29-1; cdr3_aa: CSARALAKETQYF; cdr3_nt: TGCAGCGCCCGGGCCCTAGCCAAAGAGACCCAGTACTTC
d_call: NA; clone_size: few; j_call: TRBJ1-3; v_call: TRBV7-8; cdr3_aa: CASSLGGLSGNTIYF; cdr3_nt: TGTGCCAGCAGCTTAGGGGGGCTAAGTGGAAACACCATATATTTT
d_call: TRBD2; clone_size: many; j_call: TRBJ2-5; v_call: TRBV12-3/TRBV12-4; cdr3_aa: CASSSLAGDETQYF; cdr3_nt: TGTGCCAGCAGTTCCCTAGCGGGAGATGAGACCCAGTACTTC
d_call: NA; clone_size: NA; j_call: TRBJ2-7; v_call: TRBV7-9; cdr3_aa: CASSLGGRGSYEQYF; cdr3_nt: TGTGCCAGCAGCTTAGGGGGAAGGGGGTCCTACGAGCAGTACTTC
d_call: NA; clone_size: few; j_call: TRBJ1-5; v_call: TRBV6-5; cdr3_aa: CASSYLLGQPQHF; cdr3_nt: TGTGCCAGCAGTTACCTTCTTGGTCAGCCCCAGCATTTT
d_call: TRBD2; clone_size: many; j_call: TRBJ2-1; v_call: TRBV6-4; cdr3_aa: CASSEGPTSGSNEQFF; cdr3_nt: TGTGCCAGCAGTGAAGGGCCGACTAGCGGGAGCAATGAGCAGTTCTTC
d_call: NA; clone_size: few; j_call: TRBJ2-3; v_call: TRBV28; cdr3_aa: CASYAGGTQYF; cdr3_nt: TGTGCCAGCTACGCCGGCGGAACGCAGTATTTT
d_call: TRBD2; clone_size: NA; j_call: TRBJ2-1; v_call: TRBV7-2; cdr3_aa: CASSITSGAYNEQFF; cdr3_nt: TGTGCCAGCAGCATCACTAGCGGGGCATACAATGAGCAGTTCTTC